This paragraph reports one T cell receptor beta chain. The record originates from a study of blood T cell repertoires in COVID-19. Study-wide context: Italy, Spain and the United States were the sources of the convalescent and acute COVID-19 samples.

Residents of about two dozen US areas, aged roughly 18 to 89 years, made up the participants. Participants reported their clinical history, and cohort assignment relied on those reports. Donors in Cohort 3 counted as recovered after two negative PCRs, clearance, or symptom resolution. V was pared by 5 bases and J by 2 bases, with 15 bases between. This CDR3 has 15 amino acids. In germline, CDR1 is MNHEY, CDR2 SVGAGI. Clones were sequenced by immunoSEQ multiplex PCR, and TCRdb holds only the in-frame ones, with some missing. This sample has about 220,000 clones, with about 83% found just once. The sequenced sample consisted of PBMCs or T cells enriched from blood (not recorded which). The sequence came from a woman between 40 and 55 years old who had recovered from COVID-19. The V and J genes are TRBV6-5 and TRBJ1-2; D not certain. CDR3 protein: CASSPAWRENYGYTF. CDR3 bases: TGTGCCAGCAGTCCCGCTTGGAGGGAAAACTATGGCTACACCTTC.